The 30 T cell receptor beta chains in this list originate from one sample, sequenced in a study of shared clonotypes between healthy human individuals. Here immunoSEQ multiplex PCR was the method, and the copy in TCRdb shows in-frame clones only, minus some. The table records some 2 million clones, 90% to 95% of them present only once. The source material was naive CD4+ T cells sorted from blood. Subset: CD45RA+ positively selected. The receptor set was obtained from a man aged 18-30 years in good health.

This chain joins TRBV4-1 and TRBJ2-7; D is unresolved. V was trimmed by 1 base and J by 0 bases, leaving 10 bases between them. This CDR3 is 15 amino acids long. Germline values: CDR1 MGHRA, CDR2 YSYEKL. The CDR3 region has the DNA TGCGCCAGCAGCCAAGGTGGCAAGCCCTCCTACGAGCAGTACTTC. Translating gives CASSQGGKPSYEQYF.

The chain joins TRBV5-1 to TRBJ2-1, with D perhaps being TRBD1 or TRBD2 (6 bases each). Trimming removed 1 base at V and 2 bases at J, with 7 bases between. The CDR3 is made up of 14 amino acids. CDR1 is SGHRS and CDR2 is YFSETQ in the germline V gene. The CDR3 coding sequence is TGCGCCAGCAGCTTGAGGGGGGCCTACAATGAGCAGTTCTTC. Encoded protein: CASSLRGAYNEQFF.

This sequence joins TRBV28 and TRBJ2-7; 7 bases match TRBD1. Germline V gene data show CDR1 as MDHEN and CDR2 as SYDVKM. The CDR3 spans 13 residues. V shed 8 bases and J 2 bases; nucleotides not matched to a gene: 6. CDR3 DNA: TGTGCCAGCTTTCGGACAGGAGCCTACGAGCAGTACTTC. It encodes CASFRTGAYEQYF.

CDR3 nucleotide sequence: TGTGCCTGGAGTTCGAGGGCCACCCTCTACAATGAGCAGTTCTTC. Translation: CAWSSRATLYNEQFF. This rearrangement joins TRBV30 to TRBJ2-1, with D perhaps TRBD2 (5 bases). Looked up from germline, CDR1 is GTSNPN and CDR2 is SVGIG (reference sequence). Trimming removed 2 bases at V and 3 bases at J, with 14 bases between. This CDR3 has 15 amino acids.

This clone was detected only once. The rearrangement links TRBV5-6 to TRBJ1-2; 7 nucleotides align to TRBD1. V lost 2 bases and J lost 6; bases outside the gene matches: 10. CDR1 and CDR2 from the germline V gene are SGHDT and YYEEEE. The CDR3 consists of 15 residues. The CDR3 here is CASSLGDREFNGYTF. DNA of the CDR3: TGTGCCAGCAGCTTAGGTGACAGGGAGTTTAATGGCTACACCTTC.

The chain joins TRBV28 to TRBJ1-6, with 7 nucleotides matching TRBD1. V trimming: 6 bases; J trimming: 10 bases; junction bases outside the gene matches: 15. Germline V gene sequence: CDR1 MDHEN, CDR2 SYDVKM. The CDR3 totals 16 residues. The CDR3 DNA reads as TGTGCCAGCAGCGACCCGGGACAGCGGCTCGTGTCACCCCTCCACTTT. Translating it yields CASSDPGQRLVSPLHF.

The chain couples TRBV7-9 to TRBJ2-4, with D perhaps TRBD1 or TRBD2 (5 bases each). This CDR3 has 16 residues. The V and J ends lost 4 bases and 0 bases respectively, with 13 bases between them. The V gene's germline CDR1 is SEHNR and CDR2 FQNEAQ (reference sequence). The CDR3 nucleotides read TGTGCCAGCAGCTCGTGGGACGGCTTAGCCAAAAACATTCAGTACTTC. Its protein is CASSSWDGLAKNIQYF.

Remarks on this clone: This sample includes further DNA sequences coding for the same CDR3. This chain links TRBV6-5 with TRBJ1-2; the match to TRBD1 covers 9 bases. The V gene's germline CDR1 is MNHEY and CDR2 SVGAGI. The CDR3 sequence is 14 residues long. V shed 2 bases and J 4 bases; nucleotides not matched to a gene: 2. The DNA for the CDR3 is TGTGCCAGCAGTTACCGGACAGGGGCCTATGGCTACACCTTC. Its translation is CASSYRTGAYGYTF.

The CDR3 DNA is TGTGCCTGGGCACGAGGAGGGCAGCGCTCTGGAAACACCATATATTTT. Protein: CAWARGGQRSGNTIYF. This chain uses TRBV30 with TRBJ1-3; the D is unclear. The CDR3 has 16 amino acids. Germline CDR1 and CDR2: GTSNPN and SVGIG (reference sequence). The V end was cut by 5 bases, the J end by 0 bases, with 17 bases between.

The chain uses TRBV18 and TRBJ2-2; either TRBD1 or TRBD2 may supply D (5 bases each). The CDR3 covers 15 residues. Germline V gene sequence: CDR1 KGHSH, CDR2 LQKENI. The germline V and J ends were trimmed by 8 bases and 0 bases, with 13 bases remaining between them. The CDR3 spells CASRTGTPNTGELFF. The CDR3 nucleotides are TGTGCCAGCAGAACCGGGACCCCGAACACCGGGGAGCTGTTTTTT.

This sequence joins TRBV28 and TRBJ1-5, with D hard to call. The V end lost 3 bases, the J end lost 3 bases, and 15 bases lay between the germline ends. The CDR3 is made up of 16 amino acids. The germline V gene encodes CDR1 MDHEN and CDR2 SYDVKM. The chain's CDR3 is CASSFSWSWFNQPQHF. The CDR3 bases are TGTGCCAGCAGTTTTTCCTGGAGCTGGTTCAATCAGCCCCAGCATTTT.

This sequence joins TRBV6-6 and TRBJ2-5; unclear D gene. The CDR3 has 12 amino acids. Per the germline V gene, CDR1 is MNHNY and CDR2 is SVGAGI (reference sequence). Trimming removed 4 bases from V and 5 bases from J, with 8 bases in between. This CDR3 reads CASSSQRETQYF. As DNA, the CDR3 is TGTGCCAGCAGTTCCCAACGCGAGACCCAGTACTTC.

The CDR3 loop reads CASSFTGTSAADTQYF. CDR3 sequence (DNA): TGTGCCAGCAGCTTTACCGGGACTAGTGCCGCAGATACGCAGTATTTT. The chain uses TRBV7-2 and TRBJ2-3, with TRBD2 identical over 8 bases. The CDR3 loop spans 16 amino acids. Germline lookup yields CDR1 SGHTA and CDR2 FQGNSA. Trimming took 3 bases from V and 4 from J; bases not matched to a gene: 9.

Comments on this clone: Other DNA sequences of this sample code for an identical CDR3. The CDR3 reads CASSLVGTGDTEAFF. The CDR3 nucleotides read TGTGCCAGCAGCTTGGTCGGGACAGGGGACACTGAAGCTTTCTTT. This chain links TRBV5-4 with TRBJ1-1; 10 nucleotides align to TRBD1. CDR3 length equals 15 residues. After removal of 0 bases from V and 3 bases from J, the junction contained 2 bases not matched to a gene. CDR1 is SGHNT, CDR2 YYREEE, per germline (reference sequence).

V gene TRBV7-9 combines with J gene TRBJ2-3; 10 nucleotides line up with TRBD2. J gave up 0 bases and V 5 bases, and 11 bases lay outside the gene matches. This CDR3 comprises 18 residues. The germline gives CDR1 SEHNR, CDR2 FQNEAQ (reference sequence). CDR3: CASSPRGLAGASTDTQYF. The CDR3 DNA follows: TGTGCCAGCAGCCCGCGAGGTCTAGCGGGGGCTAGCACAGATACGCAGTATTTT.

Turning to this clone: Within the sample, other DNA sequences also encode this same CDR3. The V and J genes are TRBV28 and TRBJ1-1; no definite D call. The CDR3 is 11 residues long. CDR1 and CDR2 from the germline V gene are MDHEN and SYDVKM. Trimming removed 3 bases from V and 8 bases from J, with 7 bases in between. CDR3 bases: TGTGCCAGCAGTTTCTCCCTGGAAGCTTTCTTT. Translating gives CASSFSLEAFF.

The rearrangement links TRBV10-3 to TRBJ2-2; D gene uncertain. Trimming shortened V by 10 bases and J by 1 base, and 19 bases separated the two germline ends. Germline CDR1 is ENHRY and CDR2 is SYGVKD. The CDR3 totals 16 residues. The CDR3 sequence is CASKGGDGLNTGELFF. DNA of the CDR3: TGTGCCAGCAAAGGTGGTGACGGATTGAACACCGGGGAGCTGTTTTTT.

V and J are TRBV6-1 and TRBJ1-1; D call uncertain. V lost 6 bases to trimming and J lost 0 bases, with 8 bases between them. The CDR3 is 13 residues long. From germline, CDR1 is MNHNS and CDR2 SASEGT. CDR3 nucleotides: TGTGCCAGCAGACCAGGCATGAACACTGAAGCTTTCTTT. Translating gives CASRPGMNTEAFF.

For this clone: Within the sample, other DNA sequences also encode this same CDR3. The chain carries TRBV5-1 and TRBJ2-5; the match to TRBD2 covers 8 bases. The V segment lost 0 bases and the J segment 5 bases; nucleotides outside the gene matches: 3. The CDR3 runs 14 residues. CDR1 is SGHRS, CDR2 YFSETQ, per germline. The CDR3 DNA reads TGCGCCAGCAGCTTGGAGGGCGGGAGGGAGACCCAGTACTTC. Translated: CASSLEGGRETQYF.

This sequence joins TRBV6-1 and TRBJ2-5; 7 bases are a match to TRBD1. CDR1 is MNHNS and CDR2 is SASEGT in the germline V gene. This CDR3 is built from 14 residues. The trim removed 3 bases at V and 5 bases at J, leaving 6 bases unmatched. This chain's CDR3 is CASSDRQGYETQYF. CDR3 coding DNA: TGTGCCAGCAGTGATAGACAGGGCTACGAGACCCAGTACTTC.

The J gene is TRBJ2-2, the V gene TRBV30, with D maybe TRBD1 (6 bases). This CDR3 is built from 13 residues. V lost 7 bases and J lost 2, with 11 bases in between. Germline V gene lookup returns CDR1 GTSNPN and CDR2 SVGIG (reference sequence). The CDR3 is CAFRGYNTGELFF. For the CDR3, the DNA is TGTGCCTTCAGGGGCTATAACACCGGGGAGCTGTTTTTT. Drawing the rest from reference TRBV30 and TRBJ2-2, the complete variable domain is SQTIHQWPATLVQPVGSPLSLECTVEGTSNPNLYWYRQAAGRGLQLLFYSVGIGQISSEVPQNLSASRPQDRQFILSSKKLLLSDSGFYLCAFRGYNTGELFFGEGSRLTVL.

This rearrangement joins TRBV25-1 to TRBJ2-7; TRBD1 matches at 8 bases. This CDR3 region has 15 residues. The V and J ends lost 4 bases and 0 bases, in that order; junction bases with no gene match: 5. Germline loops: CDR1 MGHDK, CDR2 SYGVNS. In DNA, the CDR3 is TGTGCCAGCAGTGGGTGGACAGGGCGCTCCTACGAGCAGTACTTC. This encodes CASSGWTGRSYEQYF.

V is TRBV10-2 and J is TRBJ2-5; the D is unclear. CDR1 is WSHSY, CDR2 SAAADI, per germline. The CDR3 totals 11 residues. The V end was cut by 4 bases, the J end by 5 bases, with 5 bases between. The CDR3 nucleotides read TGCGCCAGCAGTGTAAGCGAGACCCAGTACTTC. Translation: CASSVSETQYF.

The chain couples TRBV29-1 to TRBJ2-2, with TRBD1 matching over 8 bases. CDR1 and CDR2 (germline): SQVTM, ANQGSEA. CDR3 size: 16 residues. V lost 2 bases, J lost 2 bases, and 7 bases stayed unmatched. DNA of the CDR3: TGCAGCGTTGAATTGGTACAGGGGGAAAACACCGGGGAGCTGTTTTTT. The encoded protein is CSVELVQGENTGELFF.

The chain couples TRBV28 to TRBJ1-4; no firm D call. Germline V gene data show CDR1 as MDHEN and CDR2 as SYDVKM. The CDR3 has 12 amino acids. Trimming cost V 8 bases and J 5 bases, with 9 bases left between them. The CDR3 bases are TGTGCCAGCGGGGTCCAAAATGAAAAACTGTTTTTT. This gives the protein CASGVQNEKLFF. The whole variable domain, filled in from reference TRBV28 and TRBJ1-4, reads DVKVTQSSRYLVKRTGEKVFLECVQDMDHENMFWYRQDPGLGLRLIYFSYDVKMKEKGDIPEGYSVSREKKERFSLILESASTNQTSMYLCASGVQNEKLFFGSGTQLSVL.

The chain carries TRBV25-1 and TRBJ2-3, with 11 positions matching TRBD2. V shed 1 base, J shed 4 bases, and the junction held 4 bases outside the gene matches. The CDR3 has 16 residues. Germline assignment: CDR1 MGHDK and CDR2 SYGVNS. The CDR3, as DNA: TGTGCCAGCAGTGAATGGCTAGCGGGAGGTCCAGATACGCAGTATTTT. Encoded protein: CASSEWLAGGPDTQYF.

The chain joins TRBV6-1 to TRBJ2-7; 8 positions agree with TRBD2. Trimming at V came to 5 bases and at J to 2 bases, leaving 5 bases not matched to a gene. Germline CDR1 reads MNHNS; CDR2 reads SASEGT. This CDR3 contains 14 residues. Here the CDR3 reads CASSYTSGTYEQYF. The CDR3 DNA is TGTGCCAGCAGTTATACTAGCGGTACCTACGAGCAGTACTTC.

V is TRBV30 and J is TRBJ1-2, with D perhaps TRBD1 (5 bases). V was clipped by 1 base and J by 2 bases, with 20 bases between them. Per germline, CDR1 GTSNPN and CDR2 SVGIG (reference sequence). This CDR3 region has 17 residues. The CDR3 nucleotides read TGTGCCTGGAGTGGGTTACAAGGGGCGGACAAAAACTATGGCTACACCTTC. Protein product: CAWSGLQGADKNYGYTF.

The chain uses TRBV18 and TRBJ2-1; 8 bases are a match to TRBD1. V was clipped by 6 bases and J by 4 bases; unmatched bases: 11. The germline gives CDR1 KGHSH, CDR2 LQKENI. CDR3 length equals 16 residues. CDR3 nucleotides: TGTGCCAGCTCGCCTAACGACAGGGGACCTTACAATGAGCAGTTCTTC. The encoded protein is CASSPNDRGPYNEQFF.

The rearrangement joins TRBV19 to TRBJ1-5; a possible D gene is TRBD1 (5 bases). CDR1 is LNHDA, CDR2 SQIVND, per germline (reference sequence). The CDR3 length is 16 residues. Trimming removed 1 base from V and 7 bases from J, with 17 bases in between. Here the CDR3 DNA reads TGTGCCAGTAGTATAGCTAATACAGGACTTGGACAGCCCCAGCATTTT. It specifies CASSIANTGLGQPQHF.